What follows describes a single TCR beta chain. This sample was taken from a study of blood T cell repertoires in COVID-19. In the study overall: From the United States, Italy and Spain came samples of acute and convalescent COVID-19. PBMCs, B-cell-depleted T cells, or T cells provided the cDNA or gDNA that made up the material.

Profiled with immunoSEQ multiplex PCR; TCRdb holds only in-frame clones, not every one. Of 250,000 to 300,000 clones listed, approximately 89% were seen once; the top ten hold roughly an eighth. This receptor was identified in a woman aged 55-70 years with acute or convalescent COVID-19. The sample consisted of peripheral blood.

The CDR3 DNA reads TGCAGCGCTAGGACAGCACCCTACAATGAGCAGTTCTTC. This encodes CSARTAPYNEQFF. V gene TRBV29-1 combines with J gene TRBJ2-1; the D gene is possibly TRBD1 (6 bases). The V end lost 7 bases, the J end lost 2 bases, and 12 bases lay between the germline ends. Germline CDR1 and CDR2: SQVTM and ANQGSEA. The CDR3 totals 13 residues.